What follows is one TCR beta chain and its context. The antigen remains undetermined. This sample is part of a study of vaccination effects on CD4 cells after COVID-19. At the level of the study: Antigen-specific CD4+ T cell clonotypes were called by their expansion after viral peptide-pool culture in ViraFEST. Post-vaccine sampling took place a median of 72 days after the second dose. Regarding the study as a whole: Missing from the study were early post-infection timepoints, and its convalescent patients were few.

V lost 4 bases to trimming and J lost 5 bases, with 11 bases between them. The CDR3 covers 14 residues. Looked up from germline, CDR1 is MNHEY and CDR2 is SVGAGI. Assay: immunoSEQ multiplex PCR; the TCRdb copy retains only in-frame clones and omits some. The data hold roughly 41,000 clones, with around 73% observed a single time. Following culture for approximately ten days, CD4+ T cells were isolated. All participants had two doses of either the BNT162b2 or mRNA-1273 vaccine. Cells had half their medium changed to IL-2 medium on days 3 and 7. This sequence originates from a human donor who received a COVID-19 vaccine. The sample in question was CD4+ T cells from PBMCs cultured without peptide, obtained after COVID-19 vaccination. V is TRBV6-5 and J is TRBJ2-2; possible D gene TRBD2, 6 bases. Here the CDR3 DNA reads TGTGCCAGCAGTTCTGAGGCGGGGACCGGGGAGCTGTTTTTT. Translation gives CASSSEAGTGELFF.